Listed below are T cell receptor beta chains from one sample, sequenced in a study of follicular helper T cells after annual influenza vaccination. Method: immunoSEQ multiplex PCR; TCRdb's copy keeps in-frame clones and lacks some. The data contain more than 4,000 clones, about 83% of them seen just once; the ten biggest clones take up approximately 1%. The sample was CXCR5+ CD38- circulating T follicular helper cells from blood, taken 7 days after influenza vaccination. The receptor set was obtained from an adult who received the influenza vaccine. CDR3s include the opening cysteine and the closing phenylalanine or tryptophan. Each record gives: V gene, clone size, J gene, D gene, CDR3 protein, CDR3 DNA. A D gene is named only where the DNA matches it firmly. Expanded clones get a size class; other rows say once, few or many, or leave the size out.

V: TRBV19; size: .; J: TRBJ2-7; D: .; CDR3: CASRSGTAFGEQYF; DNA: TGTGCCAGTAGATCTGGGACGGCCTTTGGCGAGCAGTACTTC
V: TRBV10-3; size: once; J: TRBJ1-4; D: .; CDR3: CAISAAGNEKLFF; DNA: TGTGCCATCAGTGCAGCGGGGAATGAAAAACTGTTTTTT
V: TRBV9; size: .; J: TRBJ2-6; D: TRBD1; CDR3: CASSRAWDRGSGANVLTF; DNA: TGTGCCAGCAGCAGAGCGTGGGACAGGGGTTCTGGGGCCAACGTCCTGACTTTC
V: TRBV5-1; size: .; J: TRBJ1-3; D: .; CDR3: CASSLASDGDTIYF; DNA: TGCGCCAGCAGCTTGGCCAGTGATGGGGACACCATATATTTT
V: TRBV7-2; size: .; J: TRBJ2-7; D: TRBD2; CDR3: CASSRGLVGNEQYF; DNA: TGTGCCAGCAGCAGGGGACTAGTTGGTAACGAGCAGTACTTC
V: TRBV7-9; size: .; J: TRBJ1-1; D: .; CDR3: CASSWGGRGNTEAFF; DNA: TGTGCCAGCAGCTGGGGGGGCCGAGGGAACACTGAAGCTTTCTTT
V: TRBV6-5; size: .; J: TRBJ1-2; D: .; CDR3: CASSYSSHTLNYGYTF; DNA: TGTGCCAGCAGTTACTCGTCTCACACCCTGAACTATGGCTACACCTTC
V: TRBV6-1; size: .; J: TRBJ1-3; D: .; CDR3: CASSESGAGNTIYF; DNA: TGTGCCAGCAGTGAATCTGGGGCTGGAAACACCATATATTTT
V: TRBV2; size: .; J: TRBJ1-2; D: .; CDR3: CASSATTTKTRSNSYGYTF; DNA: TGTGCCAGCAGTGCGACAACAACCAAGACAAGGTCAAATTCCTATGGCTACACCTTC
V: TRBV7-2; size: .; J: TRBJ2-5; D: TRBD2; CDR3: CASSSGGGPVGGTQYF; DNA: TGTGCCAGCAGCTCCGGGGGGGGACCGGTAGGAGGGACCCAGTACTTC
V: TRBV27; size: few; J: TRBJ2-3; D: TRBD1; CDR3: CASSPPGQLTDTQYF; DNA: TGTGCCAGCAGTCCACCGGGACAGCTCACAGATACGCAGTATTTT
V: TRBV4-3; size: .; J: TRBJ2-2; D: TRBD2; CDR3: CASSLDLLAGGNTGELFF; DNA: TGCGCCAGCAGCTTGGACCTTCTAGCGGGGGGGAACACCGGGGAGCTGTTTTTT
V: TRBV7-2; size: .; J: TRBJ2-3; D: .; CDR3: CASSLRQFTDTQYF; DNA: TGTGCCAGCAGCTTACGGCAGTTCACAGATACGCAGTATTTT
V: TRBV20-1; size: .; J: TRBJ1-1; D: .; CDR3: CSATWFIEAFF; DNA: TGCAGTGCTACGTGGTTTATTGAAGCTTTCTTT
V: TRBV18; size: .; J: TRBJ1-2; D: .; CDR3: CASSPEGYGYTF; DNA: TGTGCCAGCTCACCTGAAGGCTATGGCTACACCTTC
V: TRBV7-3; size: .; J: TRBJ1-1; D: .; CDR3: CASAVGGHTEAFF; DNA: TGTGCCAGCGCCGTAGGAGGGCACACTGAAGCTTTCTTT
V: TRBV20-1; size: .; J: TRBJ1-2; D: .; CDR3: CSAGVGYTF; DNA: TGCAGTGCTGGGGTTGGCTACACCTTC
V: TRBV2; size: .; J: TRBJ2-7; D: TRBD1; CDR3: CASSLNRGHEQYF; DNA: TGTGCCAGCAGCTTAAACAGGGGCCACGAGCAGTACTTC
V: TRBV11-3; size: .; J: TRBJ1-1; D: .; CDR3: CASSLEASPLTQAFF; DNA: TGTGCCAGCAGCTTAGAGGCCTCCCCACTCACCCAGGCTTTCTTT
V: TRBV7-2; size: .; J: TRBJ2-7; D: TRBD2; CDR3: CASSLGGGAYEQYF; DNA: TGTGCCAGCAGCTTAGGTGGGGGGGCCTACGAGCAGTACTTC
V: TRBV7-2; size: .; J: TRBJ1-4; D: .; CDR3: CASSLFGGILDATNEKLFF; DNA: TGTGCCAGCAGCCTCTTCGGTGGCATATTAGATGCAACTAATGAAAAACTGTTTTTT
V: TRBV9; size: .; J: TRBJ2-5; D: .; CDR3: CASSAQGEGTQYF; DNA: TGTGCCAGCAGCGCCCAGGGTGAAGGAACCCAGTACTTC
V: TRBV6-6; size: .; J: TRBJ2-3; D: TRBD2; CDR3: CASRSSGGRGTDTQYF; DNA: TGTGCCAGCAGATCTAGCGGGGGTAGGGGCACAGATACGCAGTATTTT
V: TRBV2; size: few; J: TRBJ2-7; D: .; CDR3: CASSVQGYEQYF; DNA: TGTGCCAGCAGTGTGCAGGGCTACGAGCAGTACTTC
V: TRBV7-9; size: few; J: TRBJ1-6; D: .; CDR3: CASSSPQGNSPLHF; DNA: TGTGCCAGCAGCTCTCCTCAGGGCAATTCACCCCTCCACTTT
V: TRBV2; size: .; J: TRBJ1-2; D: .; CDR3: CASSPNYGYTF; DNA: TGTGCCAGCAGCCCAAACTATGGCTACACCTTC
V: TRBV7-2; size: .; J: TRBJ1-2; D: .; CDR3: CASSHDRYYGYTF; DNA: TGTGCCAGCAGCCATGACAGGTACTATGGCTACACCTTC
V: TRBV11-2; size: few; J: TRBJ2-3; D: .; CDR3: CASSRQDSTDTQYF; DNA: TGTGCCAGCAGCCGCCAGGACAGCACAGATACGCAGTATTTT
V: TRBV4-3; size: .; J: TRBJ2-3; D: TRBD1; CDR3: CASSQVSTGSDTQYF; DNA: TGCGCCAGCAGCCAAGTTTCGACAGGGTCCGATACGCAGTATTTT
V: TRBV15; size: few; J: TRBJ1-1; D: .; CDR3: CATSRVTGIGTEAFF; DNA: TGTGCCACCAGCAGAGTAACGGGGATTGGGACTGAAGCTTTCTTT
V: TRBV23-1; size: .; J: TRBJ2-5; D: TRBD1; CDR3: CARTRQGRETQYF; DNA: TGCGCCAGAACAAGACAGGGACGAGAGACCCAGTACTTC
V: TRBV5-6; size: once; J: TRBJ1-3; D: .; CDR3: CASSLAGSGNTIYF; DNA: TGTGCCAGCAGCCTCGCAGGGTCTGGAAACACCATATATTTT
V: TRBV11-2; size: .; J: TRBJ2-7; D: TRBD1; CDR3: CASSSGTGGLHQYF; DNA: TGTGCCAGCAGCTCCGGGACAGGGGGCTTGCACCAGTACTTC
V: TRBV19; size: once; J: TRBJ1-5; D: .; CDR3: CASSLQGRLSNQPQHF; DNA: TGTGCCAGTAGTCTACAGGGAAGGTTGAGCAATCAGCCCCAGCATTTT
V: TRBV7-7; size: .; J: TRBJ2-2; D: .; CDR3: CASSLTHGGELFF; DNA: TGTGCCAGCAGCTTAACCCATGGCGGGGAGCTGTTTTTT
V: TRBV7-8; size: .; J: TRBJ2-3; D: .; CDR3: CASSLGDLTDTQYF; DNA: TGTGCCAGCAGCTTGGGGGACCTCACAGATACGCAGTATTTT
V: TRBV5-8; size: .; J: TRBJ2-1; D: .; CDR3: CASSRGGGHSYNEQFF; DNA: TGTGCCAGCAGCCGAGGGGGGGGTCACTCCTACAATGAGCAGTTCTTC
V: TRBV29-1; size: .; J: TRBJ2-1; D: TRBD1; CDR3: CSVRQGANEQFF; DNA: TGCAGCGTCCGACAGGGGGCCAATGAGCAGTTCTTC
V: TRBV15; size: .; J: TRBJ1-5; D: .; CDR3: CATSRGLPLRLHF; DNA: TGTGCCACCAGCAGGGGACTACCCCTACGGCTGCATTTT
V: TRBV5-1; size: .; J: TRBJ1-2; D: .; CDR3: CASSSLGRADYGYTF; DNA: TGCGCCAGCAGCTCGCTAGGAAGGGCTGACTATGGCTACACCTTC
V: TRBV6-1; size: .; J: TRBJ2-7; D: TRBD1; CDR3: CASLIRPGTGPEYF; DNA: TGTGCCAGCCTTATTCGTCCCGGGACAGGGCCGGAGTACTTC
V: TRBV10-3; size: .; J: TRBJ2-3; D: TRBD1; CDR3: CAISRQGGEDTQYF; DNA: TGTGCCATCAGTAGACAGGGTGGGGAAGATACGCAGTATTTT
V: TRBV6-5; size: .; J: TRBJ1-5; D: .; CDR3: CASNPGVSGNQPQHF; DNA: TGTGCCAGCAACCCAGGGGTTTCTGGCAATCAGCCCCAGCATTTT
V: TRBV18; size: once; J: TRBJ1-4; D: TRBD1; CDR3: CASSRQGATTNEKLFF; DNA: TGTGCCAGCTCTCGACAGGGGGCTACAACTAATGAAAAACTGTTTTTT
V: TRBV19; size: .; J: TRBJ1-3; D: .; CDR3: CASSYHDRRRNTIYF; DNA: TGTGCCAGTAGTTATCACGACCGAAGAAGAAACACCATATATTTT
V: TRBV18; size: .; J: TRBJ2-1; D: TRBD2; CDR3: CASSSGGAGNEQFF; DNA: TGTGCCAGCTCATCCGGGGGGGCCGGGAATGAGCAGTTCTTC
V: TRBV6-5; size: .; J: TRBJ1-3; D: .; CDR3: CASRGPSGNTIYF; DNA: TGTGCCAGCCGTGGCCCCTCTGGAAACACCATATATTTT
V: TRBV5-1; size: .; J: TRBJ2-7; D: .; CDR3: CASGSGHLLSYEQYF; DNA: TGCGCCAGCGGCTCGGGACACCTACTCTCCTACGAGCAGTACTTC
V: TRBV2; size: .; J: TRBJ2-7; D: .; CDR3: CASSERGGRYEQYF; DNA: TGTGCCAGCAGTGAAAGGGGGGGCAGATACGAGCAGTACTTC
V: TRBV7-2; size: .; J: TRBJ1-1; D: .; CDR3: CASSWGLNTEAFF; DNA: TGTGCCAGCAGCTGGGGGTTGAACACTGAAGCTTTCTTT
V: TRBV7-9; size: .; J: TRBJ2-3; D: TRBD2; CDR3: CASTRRGLDGDTQYF; DNA: TGTGCCAGCACCCGCCGGGGACTAGATGGAGATACGCAGTATTTT
V: TRBV2; size: once; J: TRBJ2-5; D: .; CDR3: CASSGASQETQYF; DNA: TGTGCCAGCAGCGGAGCTAGTCAAGAGACCCAGTACTTC
V: TRBV11-2; size: .; J: TRBJ2-1; D: .; CDR3: CASSLVGPGGYRGNEQFF; DNA: TGTGCCAGCAGCTTAGTTGGTCCGGGGGGGTACAGGGGTAATGAGCAGTTCTTC
V: TRBV5-1; size: .; J: TRBJ2-7; D: .; CDR3: CASSLAADYSYEQYF; DNA: TGCGCCAGCAGCTTGGCCGCTGACTACTCCTACGAGCAGTACTTC
V: TRBV6-5; size: once; J: TRBJ2-7; D: TRBD2; CDR3: CASRRAAGGTYEQYF; DNA: TGTGCCAGCAGGCGCGCGGCGGGGGGTACCTACGAGCAGTACTTC